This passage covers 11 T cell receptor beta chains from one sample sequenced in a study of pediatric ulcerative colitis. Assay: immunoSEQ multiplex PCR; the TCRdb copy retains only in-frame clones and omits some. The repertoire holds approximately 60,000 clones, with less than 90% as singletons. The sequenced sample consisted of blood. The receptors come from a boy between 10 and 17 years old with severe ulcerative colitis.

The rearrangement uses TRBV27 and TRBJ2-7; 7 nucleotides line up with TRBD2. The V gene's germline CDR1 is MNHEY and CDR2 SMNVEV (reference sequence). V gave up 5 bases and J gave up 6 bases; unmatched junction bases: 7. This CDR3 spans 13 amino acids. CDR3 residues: CASSIRTGGEQYF. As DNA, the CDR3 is TGTGCCAGCAGTATCCGGACGGGGGGCGAGCAGTACTTC.

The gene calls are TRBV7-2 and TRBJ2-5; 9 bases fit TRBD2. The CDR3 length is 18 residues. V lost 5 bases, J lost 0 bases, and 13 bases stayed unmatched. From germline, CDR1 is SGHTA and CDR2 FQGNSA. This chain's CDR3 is CASSPWWAGGSDQETQYF. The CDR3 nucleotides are TGTGCCAGCAGCCCATGGTGGGCGGGAGGGTCCGACCAAGAGACCCAGTACTTC. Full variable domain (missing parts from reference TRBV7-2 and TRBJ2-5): GAGVSQSPSNKVTEKGKDVELRCDPISGHTALYWYRQSLGQGLEFLIYFQGNSAPDKSGLPSDRFSAERTGGSVSTLTIQRTQQEDSAVYLCASSPWWAGGSDQETQYFGPGTRLLVL.

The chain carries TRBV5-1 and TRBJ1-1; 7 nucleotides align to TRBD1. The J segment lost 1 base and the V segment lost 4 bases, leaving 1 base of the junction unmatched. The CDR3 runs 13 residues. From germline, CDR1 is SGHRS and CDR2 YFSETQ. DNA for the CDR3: TGCGCCAGCAGCAACAGGGGGAACACTGAAGCTTTCTTT. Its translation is CASSNRGNTEAFF.

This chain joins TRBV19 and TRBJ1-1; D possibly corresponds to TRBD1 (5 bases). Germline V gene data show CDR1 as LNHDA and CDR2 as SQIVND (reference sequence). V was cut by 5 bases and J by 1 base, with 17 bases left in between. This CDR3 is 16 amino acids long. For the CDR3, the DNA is TGTGCCAGTAGTCCAGTCAGGGAGACGGGGAACACTGAAGCTTTCTTT. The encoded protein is CASSPVRETGNTEAFF.

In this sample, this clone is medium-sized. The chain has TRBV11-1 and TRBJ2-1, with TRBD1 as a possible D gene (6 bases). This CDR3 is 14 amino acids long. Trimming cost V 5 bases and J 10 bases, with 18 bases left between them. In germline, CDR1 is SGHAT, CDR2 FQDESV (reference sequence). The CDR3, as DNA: TGTGCCAGCAGCATAACAACAGGGTACGGGGAGCAGTTCTTC. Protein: CASSITTGYGEQFF.

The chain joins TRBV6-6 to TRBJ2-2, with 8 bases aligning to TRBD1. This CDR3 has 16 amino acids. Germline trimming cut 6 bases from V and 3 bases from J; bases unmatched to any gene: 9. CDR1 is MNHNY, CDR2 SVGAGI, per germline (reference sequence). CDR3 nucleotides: TGTGCCAGCAGCCCCCGACAGGGGAGGCACACCGGGGAGCTGTTTTTT. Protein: CASSPRQGRHTGELFF.

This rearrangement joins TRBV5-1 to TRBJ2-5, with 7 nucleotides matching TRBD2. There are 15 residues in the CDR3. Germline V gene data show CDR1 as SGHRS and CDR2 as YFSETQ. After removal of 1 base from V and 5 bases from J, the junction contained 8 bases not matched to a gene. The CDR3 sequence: CASSLSAGVAETQYF. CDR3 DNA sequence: TGCGCCAGCAGCTTGTCGGCGGGAGTGGCGGAGACCCAGTACTTC.

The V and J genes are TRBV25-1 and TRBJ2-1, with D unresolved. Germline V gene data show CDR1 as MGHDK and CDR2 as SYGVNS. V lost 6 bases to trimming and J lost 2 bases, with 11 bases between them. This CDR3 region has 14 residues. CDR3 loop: CASRTNPPYNEQFF. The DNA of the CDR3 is TGTGCCAGCAGAACCAACCCCCCCTACAATGAGCAGTTCTTC.

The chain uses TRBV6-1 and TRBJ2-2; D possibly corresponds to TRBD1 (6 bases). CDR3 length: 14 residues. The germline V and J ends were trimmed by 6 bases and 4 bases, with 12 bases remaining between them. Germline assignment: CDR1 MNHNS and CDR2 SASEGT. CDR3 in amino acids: CASSLTGTTGELFF. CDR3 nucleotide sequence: TGTGCCAGCAGCCTAACAGGGACCACCGGGGAGCTGTTTTTT.

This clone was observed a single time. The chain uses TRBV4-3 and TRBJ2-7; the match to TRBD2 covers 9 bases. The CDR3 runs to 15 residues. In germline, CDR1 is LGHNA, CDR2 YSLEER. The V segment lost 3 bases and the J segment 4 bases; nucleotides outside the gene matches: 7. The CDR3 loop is CASSQGREGLYEQYF. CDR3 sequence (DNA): TGCGCCAGCAGCCAGGGGCGGGAGGGCTTATACGAGCAGTACTTC.

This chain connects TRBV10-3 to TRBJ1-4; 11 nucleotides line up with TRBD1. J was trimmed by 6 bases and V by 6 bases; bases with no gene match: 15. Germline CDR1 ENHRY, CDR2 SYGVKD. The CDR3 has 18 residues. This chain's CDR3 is CAISSGTGGPKKDEKLFF. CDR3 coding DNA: TGTGCCATCAGCTCCGGGACAGGGGGACCCAAGAAGGATGAAAAACTGTTTTTT.